Included here is one T cell receptor (beta chain) sequence, with context. Its antigen remains undetermined. No much larger clone is present one base from it, and per-base qualities are unavailable. The time point label corresponds to: baseline before first vaccination. The vaccinee samples were drawn from two UK trials, COV001 and COV002, one of which was a single-blind randomized controlled phase 2/3 trial testing AZD1222 (ChAdOx1 nCoV-19) in healthy adults. For TCRbeta chain sequencing, PBMC samples were collected from trial participants at day 0 and at day 28 after the second dose. This entry is derived from a study of T cell responses to AZD1222 COVID-19 vaccine (dated by TCRdb to the early 2020s). For the study in its entirety: AZD1222 recipients whose second dose came at about 4 weeks and those whose second dose came at about 12 weeks were combined into one group, since spike-specific TCR depth and breadth did not differ between the two schedules. TCR sequencing covered 233 trial participants: 200 to 220 given two doses of AZD1222 and 26 given two doses of MenACWY control vaccine. Trial participants were enrolled into age subgroups of 18-55, 56-69 and 70-plus years, which contained roughly 150, 30 and 60 TCR-sequenced participants, respectively.

Results the study describes overall, beyond this receptor: After two AZD1222 doses, spike-specific TCR breadth and depth were significantly higher than at day 0 and than in MenACWY recipients. Because no samples from the day 14 peak response were available, repertoires could be characterized only after the peak T cell response. CD4 TCRs associated with the vaccine covered the entire spike protein, and the dominant responses were in regions 160-218 and 743-854. Conclusions about previously exposed vaccinees were limited because only a handful of AZD1222 recipients were SARS-CoV-2 seropositive at baseline. The 56-69-year group was small, and its depth increase did not reach significance, likely because of low power. Participants were mostly white British, with more females than males. The authors suggested clonal diversity may have been underestimated. Reportedly, almost half of the unique spike-specific TCRs recognized epitopes lying outside the regions that are mutated in the B.1.351 and B.1.1.7 variants.

CDR3 length: 11 amino acids, cysteine to phenylalanine. The only DNA kept is the CDR3, 33 bases in frame from the first base. CDR1 and CDR2, looked up from the germline V gene, are MNHEY and SVGAGI. Between the V and J ends, shortened by 6 bases and 5 bases respectively, the junction contains 7 bases. The CDR3 regions of human TCRbeta chains were analyzed by immunosequencing. The study's processing was this. Repertoire TCRs were matched against a reference library of SARS-CoV-2-specific TCRs generated with the MIRA antigen-specificity platform. Breadth was defined as the fraction of unique TCRs that were SARS-CoV-2-associated. Depth was defined as the fraction of total T cells that were SARS-CoV-2-associated. Using the MIRA data, each spike-specific TCR was mapped to the spike region that the TCR reacts to and placed in a CD4 or CD8 class. Log10-transformed breadth and depth values were compared by one-way ANOVA with Sidak's multiple comparisons tests. This immuneACCESS table, as held by TCRdb, lists in-frame sequences with V and J called but not all clones. Of the missing ones, under half trace to an unresolved V gene in checked studies; the others have no known cause. V, J and clone size derive from that table, while D and trimming were established from the DNA sequence. Within this sample are about 170,000 clones, with 80% to 95% of them counted one time only. The ten largest clones add up to about 4% of the sample.

Recombination connected TRBV6-5 to TRBJ1-2; the D gene is perhaps TRBD1, on 5 matching bases. This material consisted of peripheral blood, taken on day 0 of AZD1222 vaccination. The clonotype originates from an adult in good health. This receptor carries the CDR3 CASRGLYGYTF. The DNA is TGTGCCAGCAGGGGGCTTTATGGCTACACCTTC.